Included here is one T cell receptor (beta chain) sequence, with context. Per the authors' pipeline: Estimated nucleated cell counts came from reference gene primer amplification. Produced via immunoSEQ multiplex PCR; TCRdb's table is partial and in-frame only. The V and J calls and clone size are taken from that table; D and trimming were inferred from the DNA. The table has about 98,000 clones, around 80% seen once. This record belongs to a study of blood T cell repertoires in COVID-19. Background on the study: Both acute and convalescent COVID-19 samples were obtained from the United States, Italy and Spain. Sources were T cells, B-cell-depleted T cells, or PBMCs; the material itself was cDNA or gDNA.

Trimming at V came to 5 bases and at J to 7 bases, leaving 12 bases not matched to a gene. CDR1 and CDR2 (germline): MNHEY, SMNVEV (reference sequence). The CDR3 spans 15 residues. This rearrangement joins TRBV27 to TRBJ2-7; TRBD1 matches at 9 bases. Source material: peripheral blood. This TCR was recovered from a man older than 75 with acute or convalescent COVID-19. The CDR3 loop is CASSDLGTGRKEQYF. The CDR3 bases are TGTGCCAGCAGTGACCTCGGGACAGGGAGGAAAGAGCAGTACTTC.